This T cell receptor beta chain was found in a study of CD8 T cells in ankylosing spondylitis (dated by TCRdb to about 2017). The study in broad terms: The study set out to find disease-linked TCR variants by profiling T cell receptor beta repertoires in ankylosing spondylitis patients and healthy donors. The full study cohort was made up of about 24 ankylosing spondylitis patients and 108 healthy donors. Peripheral blood samples were taken, and synovial fluid was additionally collected from ankylosing spondylitis patients.

The investigation overall reported the following: A TCR beta motif of several highly homologous amino acid variants appeared characteristic of blood from ankylosing spondylitis patients. Some TCR beta motif variants had previously been reported in synovial fluid and blood of reactive arthritis patients, which suggested common disease-initiation mechanisms. The disease-linked clones had a CD8+ phenotype and were found at relatively low frequencies in peripheral blood. Significant enrichment of the disease-linked clones was reported in matched synovial fluid samples from ankylosing spondylitis patients.

Sequencing instrument: Illumina HiSeq 2500. TCR beta libraries were prepared by quantitative 5'-RACE with molecular barcodes. The paper's processing steps were these. A new computational method based on a probabilistic model of VDJ rearrangement was used to identify disease-linked TCR variants. The public sequencing data were trimmed at Q25 with fastp and processed into clonotypes with MiXCR by TCRdb, which kept only in-frame beta chains. A single entry per CDR3 protein holds the most common genes and DNA from its merged rows. TCRdb's processing, not the authors', yielded these V and J calls. For this sample the table gives more than 100,000 distinct CDR3 sequences, of which 17% were detected only once. Roughly 30% of the sample is taken by the ten largest. The germline V gene provides CDR1 KGHDR and CDR2 SFDVKD. V and J are truncated by 6 bases and 5 bases respectively, leaving an intervening sequence of 3 bases. The cysteine opens and the phenylalanine closes a CDR3 of 11 amino acids. Kept here is only the CDR3 DNA, which spans 33 bases and is read in frame from base 1.

This clonotype was counted many times. Its antigen has not been determined. No clone much larger than this one lies a single base away; base qualities are absent. The TCR sequence derives from a male donor with ankylosing spondylitis. Sequencing used blood, either unsorted or a sorted T cell fraction (not recorded which). The rearrangement combines TRBV24-1 with TRBJ2-2, with the D gene too uncertain to name. For the CDR3, the sequence is CATSLTGELFF. The DNA reads as follows: TGTGCCACCAGTCTAACCGGGGAGCTGTTTTTT.